This TCR beta chain derives from a study of a mutant IDH1 vaccine in newly diagnosed glioma. Turning to the study itself: Sex among treated patients split about 62% male, about 40% female; mean age was around 40 years. Most had both radiotherapy and temozolomide beforehand; others had only one.

On this clone: The antigen is undetermined.

This CDR3 has 14 residues. CDR1 is WNHNN and CDR2 is SYGVQD in the germline V gene (reference sequence). V gave up 2 bases and J gave up 1 base; unmatched junction bases: 0. Regarding the study as a whole: Pseudoprogression appears to have had no connection to changes in top peripheral T cell clonotypes.

Time point defined: baseline, week 1 (first vaccination visit). Treatment: pre-vaccination baseline after standard-of-care therapy. Newly diagnosed WHO grade 3 or 4 IDH1-mutant, ATRX-lost astrocytomas were identified in the donors. The protocol was immunoSEQ multiplex PCR, while the TCRdb copy is restricted to in-frame clones and leaves out a portion. This table has about 88,000 clones, approximately 80% appearing once. The sequence was collected from a man in his forties or fifties with glioma. Some clones in this sample may be carry-over from other donors' samples. Material: PBMCs, obtained from a glioma patient treated with radiotherapy, temozolomide or both. This sequence joins TRBV10-1 and TRBJ2-5, with 8 bases identical to TRBD2. The CDR3 sequence: CASSESGGQETQYF. In nucleotides, the CDR3 is TGCGCCAGCAGTGAGAGCGGGGGCCAAGAGACCCAGTACTTC.